The entry below describes one T cell receptor (beta chain). The antigen is not known. This probably arose from a read error, given a far larger clone one base away. Since the CDR3 does not end with the conserved phenylalanine or tryptophan, this likely comes from a read error. Time point meaning: newly diagnosed GD, antithyroid drugs for less than 3 months. PBMC RNA was the source of the TCR library. This sample was taken from a study of regulatory T cells in long-lasting Graves disease. The V gene lost 6 bases and the J gene lost 2 bases, with 10 bases spanning the gap. The CDR3 extends over 13 amino acids. Per the germline V gene, CDR1 is SGHVS and CDR2 is FQNEAQ. In building TCR beta libraries, iRepertoire HTBI primers were used together with Arm-PCR of CDR3 regions. TCRdb recomputed calls from the multiplex PCR reads with MiXCR, one row per CDR3 protein. The sample consists of about 380,000 distinct CDR3 sequences, about 16% of them appearing once.

General study results and limits: For persistent Graves' patients, TCR diversity was lower than for newly diagnosed ones.

V and J are TRBV7-8 and TRBJ2-5, with a weak D call TRBD1 (7 bases). The source is a female donor with Graves disease. The material sequenced was peripheral blood mononuclear cells (PBMCs), taken at new diagnosis, from a patient treated with antithyroid drugs. CDR3 sequence (DNA): TGTGCCAGCAGTCAGGGGGGACAAGAGACCCAGTACTTA. This translates into CASSQGGQETQYL.